This is a list of T cell receptor beta chains from one sample in a study of blood T cell repertoires in COVID-19. The table came from immunoSEQ multiplex PCR; TCRdb's copy has only in-frame clones and leaves some out. In the table there are under 300,000 clones, 80% to 90% of which are singletons. The sample consisted of peripheral blood. These TCRs come from a man between 60 and 75 years old with acute or convalescent COVID-19. Both conserved end residues are part of each CDR3. The D gene is left open where the match is weak. Clone size is shown for a subset of rows, as once, few, many or a class of expanded clone.

cdr3_length j_call v_call d_call clone_size cdr3_nt cdr3_aa
15 TRBJ1-3 TRBV30 TRBD1 . TGTGCCTGGAGTGGCCTCACAGGGGCTGGAAACACCATATATTTT CAWSGLTGAGNTIYF
13 TRBJ1-4 TRBV2 . . TGTGCCAGCTGCCTCGACTCTAATGAAAAACTGTTTTTT CASCLDSNEKLFF
16 TRBJ1-5 TRBV6-6 . . TGTGCCAGCAGTTACTCGATTGGGAGAGGCAATCAGCCCCAGCATTTT CASSYSIGRGNQPQHF
15 TRBJ1-3 TRBV6-1 . . TGTGCCAGCAGTGATTGGAGGGCCTCTGGAAACACCATATATTTT CASSDWRASGNTIYF
13 TRBJ2-7 TRBV6-2/TRBV6-3 TRBD2 . TGTGCCAGCAGTCTAGCGGGATTATACGAGCAGTACTTC CASSLAGLYEQYF
13 TRBJ1-3 TRBV7-2 . . TGTGCCAGCAGCTCCACAGAGCCCGTCACCATATATTTT CASSSTEPVTIYF
16 TRBJ1-1 TRBV19 TRBD1 . TGTGCCAGTAGTATCCGACAGGGTACCTTGGACACTGAAGCTTTCTTT CASSIRQGTLDTEAFF
15 TRBJ2-7 TRBV5-5 . . TGTGCCAGCAGCCTAAGGACGGACAGTGTTTACGAGCAGTACTTC CASSLRTDSVYEQYF
14 TRBJ1-3 TRBV11-3 TRBD1 . TGTGCCAGCAGCCTATACAGGGGGCGAAACACCATATATTTT CASSLYRGRNTIYF
14 TRBJ1-1 TRBV30 . . TGTGCCGGAACACCCGACAGAATGAACACTGAAGCTTTCTTT CAGTPDRMNTEAFF
17 TRBJ1-2 TRBV30 TRBD1 . TGTGCCTGGACTTCCTACTACAGACAGGGAAGGGACTATGGCTACACCTTC CAWTSYYRQGRDYGYTF
14 TRBJ1-1 TRBV19 . . TGTGCCAGTAGTGCCCAGGTAGTCGACACTGAAGCTTTCTTT CASSAQVVDTEAFF
15 TRBJ1-1 TRBV7-8 . . TGTGCCAGCAGCCGAGTGACAGCTTTGAACACTGAAGCTTTCTTT CASSRVTALNTEAFF
17 TRBJ2-2 TRBV5-1 TRBD1 . TGCGCCAGCAGCTCCTCCATCTCACAGGGGGCGACCGGGGAGCTGTTTTTT CASSSSISQGATGELFF
13 TRBJ2-5 TRBV30 TRBD1 . TGTGCCTGGGACAGGGGGAACCAAGAGACCCAGTACTTC CAWDRGNQETQYF
13 TRBJ1-5 TRBV12-3/TRBV12-4 TRBD1 . TGTGCCAGCAGTGACAGGGGTGGCCAGCCCCAGCATTTT CASSDRGGQPQHF
14 TRBJ1-5 TRBV28 . once TGTGCCAGCAGTTTTACGGGGGAAAATCAGCCCCAGCATTTT CASSFTGENQPQHF
15 TRBJ2-1 TRBV7-3 TRBD2 once TGTGCCAGCAGCCCCGGGCTAGCGGACCTCAATGAGCAGTTCTTC CASSPGLADLNEQFF
13 TRBJ1-2 TRBV7-2 TRBD1 . TGTGCCAGCAGCCCTGACAGGGCATATGGCTACACCTTC CASSPDRAYGYTF
13 TRBJ1-6 TRBV12-3/TRBV12-4 TRBD1 . TGTGCCAGCAGTACAGGGGGCGGTTCACCCCTCCACTTT CASSTGGGSPLHF
16 TRBJ2-7 TRBV7-9 TRBD2 . TGTGCCAGCAGCTTAGACACAGCGGGAGTGTTAAACGAGCAGTACTTC CASSLDTAGVLNEQYF
13 TRBJ2-7 TRBV6-1 . . TGTGCCAGCAGTGAACGTGGCAGCTACGAGCAGTACTTC CASSERGSYEQYF
15 TRBJ2-7 TRBV14 TRBD2 . TGTGCCAGCAGCCAAGCCTTAGGCGGGAGCTCCGAGCAGTACTTC CASSQALGGSSEQYF
16 TRBJ2-7 TRBV10-1 TRBD2 . TGCGCCAGCAGGGACTGGGAATGGCGGGAGTTCCACGAGCAGTACTTC CASRDWEWREFHEQYF